These 25 T cell receptor beta chains were all obtained from the same sample, sequenced in a study of blood T cells in healthy people across ages. With a J-beta primer mix and a sample-barcoded 5' primer, a second PCR ran about 6 to 11 cycles. TCRdb reanalysed the 5' RACE reads using MiXCR and keeps one entry per CDR3 protein. The sample lists more than 650,000 distinct CDR3 sequences, about 24% seen once, with about 20% in the top ten. Sequencing was carried out using blood. The receptors shown here come from a man in his 70s in good health.

This rearrangement joins TRBV6-2 or TRBV6-3 to TRBJ2-7; 8 nucleotides match TRBD2. CDR3 length: 15 residues. Trimming cost V 3 bases and J 0 bases; bases outside gene matches: 4. In germline, CDR1 is MNHEY, CDR2 SVGEGT. The DNA for the CDR3 is TGTGCCAGCAGTTATGGACTAGCCTCCTCCTACGAGCAGTACTTC. Protein product: CASSYGLASSYEQYF.

This clonotype was seen ten or more times. This chain connects TRBV10-3 to TRBJ2-5; D is ambiguous. Near its end, the DNA agrees better with TRBJ2-1, so the J call may be wrong. This CDR3 region has 16 residues. Germline V gene sequence: CDR1 ENHRY, CDR2 SYGVKD. The CDR3 DNA is TGTGCCATCAGTGAGTCGGGTAATTCCTATCTCAATGAGCAGTTCTTC. It yields the protein CAISESGNSYLNEQFF.

This clonotype was observed a few times. The chain is built from TRBV7-2 and TRBJ2-1; 13 bases agree with TRBD2. V dropped 0 bases and J dropped 10; count of bases not matched to a gene: 9. This CDR3 region has 17 residues. CDR1 is SGHTA and CDR2 is FQGNSA in the germline V gene. The CDR3 loop is CASSLALWTSGREEQFF. The CDR3 DNA reads TGTGCCAGCAGCTTAGCGCTTTGGACTAGCGGGAGAGAGGAGCAGTTCTTC. Based on the CDR3 plus reference TRBV7-2 and TRBJ2-1, the full variable domain is GAGVSQSPSNKVTEKGKDVELRCDPISGHTALYWYRQSLGQGLEFLIYFQGNSAPDKSGLPSDRFSAERTGGSVSTLTIQRTQQEDSAVYLCASSLALWTSGREEQFFGPGTRLTVL.

V is TRBV5-1 and J is TRBJ1-1; maybe TRBD1 (5 bases). The V gene lost 0 bases and the J gene lost 3 bases, with 9 bases spanning the gap. CDR1 is SGHRS, CDR2 YFSETQ, per germline. The CDR3 runs to 14 residues. For the CDR3, the DNA is TGCGCCAGCAGCTTGGGACAGTCCTACACTGAAGCTTTCTTT. Its protein product is CASSLGQSYTEAFF.

This rearrangement joins TRBV3-1 to TRBJ2-7; D might be TRBD1 or TRBD2, each matching 5 bases. Trimming cost V 0 bases and J 5 bases, with 14 bases left between them. Germline values: CDR1 LGHDT, CDR2 YNNKEL (reference sequence). This CDR3 is built from 15 residues. Here the CDR3 reads CASSQEWDGAHEQYF. In nucleotides, the CDR3 is TGTGCCAGCAGCCAAGAATGGGACGGAGCCCACGAGCAGTACTTC.

This chain links TRBV3-1 with TRBJ1-2, with D uncertain. This CDR3 region has 13 residues. V gave up 4 bases and J gave up 6 bases, with 12 bases separating them. The germline CDR1 and CDR2 sequences are LGHDT and YNNKEL (reference sequence). The CDR3 spells CASSPRFRHGYTF. CDR3 nucleotides: TGTGCCAGCAGCCCGAGGTTCCGGCATGGCTACACCTTC.

The rearrangement links TRBV7-2 to TRBJ2-7; a possible D gene is TRBD1 (5 bases). CDR1 is SGHTA, CDR2 FQGNSA, per germline. This CDR3 spans 14 amino acids. Trimming took 0 bases from V and 6 from J, leaving 12 bases between them. CDR3 sequence reads: CASSLAAQGSEQYV. The CDR3 nucleotides are TGTGCCAGCAGCTTAGCCGCTCAGGGTTCCGAGCAGTACGTC.

The V gene is TRBV10-3, the J gene TRBJ2-3, with 12 bases aligning to TRBD2. The CDR3 loop spans 16 amino acids. Germline-derived CDR1 and CDR2 are ENHRY and SYGVKD. The ends lost 6 bases at V and 5 bases at J; junction bases unmatched: 9. The CDR3 nucleotides read TGTGCCATCAGGGCCCGACTAGCGGGAGATCGAGATACGCAGTATTTT. Protein sequence: CAIRARLAGDRDTQYF.

Remarks on this clonotype: This CDR3 is missing its conserved last phenylalanine or tryptophan, likely due to a read error. It is unclear where the CDR3 begins or ends on the DNA, so no DNA is shown, and the CDR3 is as TCRdb lists it. The chain recombines TRBV21-1 with TRBJ2-5; TRBD2, the table's D call, was not compared with the DNA. TRBV21-1 is given as a pseudogene. The CDR3 is 13 amino acids long, termini counted. The CDR3 loop is CASSKRVWSGPFV.

This clonotype showed up just a few times. CDR3 nucleotide sequence: TGTGCCAGCAGCCCACACCTGGGACTAGAGGGGACCCAGTACTTC. This encodes CASSPHLGLEGTQYF. The chain carries TRBV7-2 and TRBJ2-5; 8 bases align to TRBD2. The CDR3 runs to 15 residues. V was pared by 5 bases and J by 7 bases, with 12 bases of the junction left unmatched. Germline assignment: CDR1 SGHTA and CDR2 FQGNSA.

The genes are TRBV9 and TRBJ2-3; 11 bases fit TRBD2. J gave up 4 bases and V 0 bases, and 7 bases lay outside the gene matches. The CDR3 loop spans 17 amino acids. Germline V gene sequence: CDR1 SGDLS, CDR2 YYNGEE. The CDR3 bases are TGTGCCAGCAGCGTAGGGGTTAGCGGGAGGGAGGCAGATACGCAGTATTTT. Amino acid sequence: CASSVGVSGREADTQYF.

This chain links TRBV7-9 with TRBJ2-3, with a possible D match to TRBD1 (6 bases). Looked up from germline, CDR1 is SEHNR and CDR2 is FQNEAQ (reference sequence). Trimming shortened V by 5 bases and J by 3 bases, and 12 bases separated the two germline ends. The CDR3 runs 14 residues. The CDR3 DNA is TGTGCCAGCAGCCCATTAGGACAGACAGATACGCAGTATTTT. Translating gives CASSPLGQTDTQYF.

This clonotype was seen a few times. J is TRBJ1-2 and V is TRBV19; a possible D gene is TRBD1 (5 bases). Germline V gene sequence: CDR1 LNHDA, CDR2 SQIVND (reference sequence). The CDR3 sequence is 14 residues long. Deletions cut 7 bases from V and 1 base from J, with 13 bases between. The CDR3 is CASTLGGVNYGYTF. The CDR3 nucleotides are TGTGCCAGTACGTTGGGAGGGGTTAACTATGGCTACACCTTC.

This clonotype has just a few counts. This chain uses TRBV5-5 with TRBJ2-2; TRBD2 matches at 10 bases. This CDR3 comprises 16 residues. Germline-derived CDR1 and CDR2 are SGHKS and YYEKEE (reference sequence). Germline trimming cut 0 bases from V and 3 bases from J; bases unmatched to any gene: 2. Here the CDR3 DNA reads TGTGCCAGCAGCTTGGCACTAGCGGGATACACCGGGGAGCTGTTTTTT. It specifies CASSLALAGYTGELFF.

This clonotype was observed a handful of times. Since the CDR3 does not end with the conserved phenylalanine or tryptophan, this likely comes from a read error. This chain uses TRBV29-1 with TRBJ1-1, with no clear D. V was shortened by 2 bases and J by 1 base, with 8 bases between the two germline ends. The CDR3 contains 13 residues. Germline V CDR1 and CDR2: SQVTM, ANQGSEA. CDR3 DNA: TGCAGCGTTGAAAAGAATGAGAACACTGAAGCTTTCTTG. It codes for CSVEKNENTEAFL.

In this sample, this clonotype turned up once. The rearrangement uses TRBV20-1 and TRBJ1-2, with a tentative D call TRBD1 (5 bases). Trimming took 0 bases from V and 6 from J, leaving 11 bases between them. CDR3 length: 13 residues. The V gene's germline CDR1 is DFQATT and CDR2 SNEGSKA (reference sequence). DNA of the CDR3: TGCAGTGCTAGAGATCAGGGTTGGAATGGCTACACCTTC. Translated: CSARDQGWNGYTF.

This clonotype has only a few counts. The chain recombines TRBV12-3 or TRBV12-4 with TRBJ2-5, with 10 positions matching TRBD2. The CDR3 totals 15 residues. Germline trimming cut 0 bases from V and 4 bases from J; bases unmatched to any gene: 2. The CDR3 is CASSLAAGGRETQYF. Here the CDR3 DNA reads TGTGCCAGCAGTTTAGCAGCGGGGGGGCGAGAGACCCAGTACTTC.

About this clonotype: At one of its ends the junction is not consistent with the germline gene, which may arise from a read error. The chain employs TRBV5-1 and TRBJ2-3, with a tentative D call TRBD2 (6 bases). The CDR3 sequence is 16 residues long. Germline V gives CDR1 SGHRS, CDR2 YFSETQ. In DNA, the CDR3 is TGCGCCAGCAGCTTCAGCGCGCAGGGAGGCACAGATGCGCAGTATTTT. Its protein product is CASSFSAQGGTDAQYF.

The chain combines TRBV20-1 with TRBJ2-3; TRBD2 matches 9 bases. CDR3 length: 14 amino acids. The trim removed 5 bases at V and 0 bases at J, leaving 3 bases unmatched. CDR1 and CDR2 (germline): DFQATT, SNEGSKA (reference sequence). CDR3 protein: CSARGGVSTDTQYF. As DNA, the CDR3 is TGCAGTGCTCGCGGGGGGGTCAGCACAGATACGCAGTATTTT.

V and J are TRBV7-9 and TRBJ2-7, with TRBD1 as a possible D gene (5 bases). V was pared by 1 base and J by 4 bases, with 8 bases between. Per germline, CDR1 SEHNR and CDR2 FQNEAQ (reference sequence). The CDR3 contains 13 residues. The CDR3 nucleotides are TGTGCCAGCAGCTTAGATTACAGGTACGAGCAGTACGTC. Translation: CASSLDYRYEQYV.

This clonotype was seen repeatedly, ten times or more. The chain links TRBV6-5 to TRBJ2-1; unclear D gene. Trimming stripped 6 bases from V and 6 bases from J, with 15 bases between. Germline CDR1 MNHEY, CDR2 SVGAGI. The CDR3 is 14 amino acids. CDR3 protein: CASRIGPRANEQFF. The CDR3 bases are TGTGCCAGCAGGATCGGTCCTAGGGCCAATGAGCAGTTCTTC.

V and J are TRBV20-1 and TRBJ2-1; D gene unclear. The J call may be faulty, since TRBJ2-7 better matches the DNA end. The CDR3 totals 17 residues. Germline V gives CDR1 DFQATT, CDR2 SNEGSKA (reference sequence). The CDR3 region has the DNA TGCAGTGCTAGCGGGTGGAGCAACTCAGTACGCGAGTACGAGCAGTACTTC. Its protein is CSASGWSNSVREYEQYF.

The genes are TRBV20-1 and TRBJ1-3; 8 bases are a match to TRBD1. CDR1 and CDR2 (germline): DFQATT, SNEGSKA (reference sequence). After removal of 3 bases from V and 0 bases from J, the junction contained 7 bases not matched to a gene. This CDR3 has 16 amino acids. CDR3 bases: TGCAGTGCTAGCAGTGGACAGGGCGGCTCTGGAAACACCATATATTTT. It encodes CSASSGQGGSGNTIYF.

The rearrangement links TRBV20-1 to TRBJ2-1; 14 bases map to TRBD2. Germline lookup yields CDR1 DFQATT and CDR2 SNEGSKA (reference sequence). With 5 bases clipped from V and 7 bases from J, the junction kept 7 bases outside the gene matches. This CDR3 is built from 15 residues. CDR3 bases: TGCAGTGCTCCTGGACTAGCGGGGGGAAATAATGAGCAGTTCTTC. It specifies CSAPGLAGGNNEQFF.

This clonotype was found a few times. The chain carries TRBV2 and TRBJ2-2; D remains ambiguous. The CDR3 is 12 amino acids. The germline V gene has CDR1 SNHLY and CDR2 FYNNEI. The V end lost 6 bases, the J end lost 3 bases, and 5 bases lay between the germline ends. CDR3 in amino acids: CASRWDTGELFF. CDR3 coding DNA: TGTGCCAGCAGATGGGACACCGGGGAGCTGTTTTTT.